The entry that follows covers one TCR beta chain sequence. Its antigen is currently unknown. This entry comes from a study of T cell responses to AZD1222 COVID-19 vaccine. Study-level results: Donors in the cohort were predominantly white British and more often female, and clonal diversity was possibly underestimated. Compared with day 0, the breadth and depth of the Spike-specific TCR repertoire rose significantly after two doses of AZD1222. Spike-wide vaccine-associated CD4 TCRs dominated at 160-218 and 743-854.

Between the trimmed V and J ends, which lost 6 bases and 2 bases, there was a span of 5 bases. Per the germline V gene, CDR1 is MDHEN and CDR2 is SYDVKM. The CDR3 contains 11 residues. The repertoire was sequenced with immunoSEQ multiplex PCR; TCRdb's copy has only in-frame clones and lacks some. The sample contains more than 90,000 clones, 90% of which appear only once. This specimen consisted of peripheral blood, obtained on day 0 of AZD1222 vaccination. The chain employs TRBV28 and TRBJ2-7; the D is unclear. This clonotype was sampled from an adult in good health. Here the CDR3 reads CASSQAYEQYF. The CDR3 bases are TGTGCCAGCAGCCAAGCCTACGAGCAGTACTTC.